Presented here are 20 T cell receptor beta chains from one specimen sequenced in a study of CD8+CD57+ T cells in acquired aplastic anemia. CDR3 and TCR beta VDJ profiling relied on genomic DNA as the template. TCRdb used MiXCR to reprocess the reads, holding one entry per CDR3 protein. The sample lists 40,000 to 45,000 distinct CDR3 sequences, about two thirds occurring once. Input material: sorted CD4+, CD8+, or CD8+CD57+ T cells (not recorded which) from PBMCs. The source of these receptors is a human donor in good health, serving as a control.

This clonotype occurred once. The V call is TRBV24-1, the J call TRBJ1-2, with TRBD1 as a possible D gene (6 bases). The V gene's germline CDR1 is KGHDR and CDR2 SFDVKD. V was pared by 3 bases and J by 4 bases, with 11 bases between. This CDR3 spans 14 amino acids. The DNA for the CDR3 is TGTGCCACCAGTGATCACAGGGAGGTCTATGGCTACACCTTC. Protein sequence: CATSDHREVYGYTF.

The chain uses TRBV11-1 and TRBJ1-6; D gene unclear. Trimming shortened V by 0 bases and J by 9 bases, and 15 bases separated the two germline ends. CDR1 is SGHAT and CDR2 is FQDESV in the germline V gene (reference sequence). This CDR3 has 16 residues. The DNA of the CDR3 is TGTGCCAGCAGCTTAGCTCGGGGAACCGGGAGTTCACCCCTCCACTTT. Residues: CASSLARGTGSSPLHF.

The V call is TRBV10-3, the J call TRBJ1-1; D might be TRBD1 (6 bases). This CDR3 is 15 amino acids long. Germline CDR1 ENHRY, CDR2 SYGVKD. V dropped 6 bases and J dropped 3 bases, with 17 bases sitting between them. CDR3 sequence: CAISLGGGSDTEAFF. CDR3 DNA: TGTGCCATCAGCCTTGGGGGGGGCAGCGACACTGAAGCTTTCTTT.

This clonotype has just one count. The J gene is TRBJ2-5, the V gene TRBV20-1, with TRBD2 matching 7 bases. The CDR3 has 12 amino acids. CDR1 is DFQATT and CDR2 is SNEGSKA in the germline V gene (reference sequence). Trimming cost V 5 bases and J 7 bases; bases outside gene matches: 7. The DNA of the CDR3 is TGCAGTGCTGGGGGGGGTCGGGGGACCCAGTACTTC. Amino acid sequence: CSAGGGRGTQYF.

This clonotype was observed a single time. The rearrangement links TRBV11-2 to TRBJ1-4, with D possibly matching TRBD1 (5 bases). The CDR3 spans 16 residues. V shed 3 bases and J shed 8 bases, with 19 bases lying between them. Germline CDR1 SGHAT, CDR2 FQNNGV. The CDR3: CASSFGGAQGREKLFF. CDR3 nucleotides: TGTGCCAGCAGCTTCGGTGGGGCCCAGGGTCGGGAAAAACTGTTTTTT.

The V call is TRBV9, the J call TRBJ1-6; D is ambiguous. Trimming pared 4 bases from V and 9 bases from J, leaving 11 bases between. CDR1 and CDR2 from the germline V gene are SGDLS and YYNGEE. This CDR3 comprises 13 residues. The CDR3: CASSPRAGSPLHF. CDR3 sequence (DNA): TGTGCCAGCAGCCCCCGCGCAGGTTCACCCCTCCACTTT.

The chain couples TRBV15 to TRBJ2-5, with a tentative D call TRBD1 (6 bases). Germline V gives CDR1 LNHNV, CDR2 YYDKDF (reference sequence). V was shortened by 0 bases and J by 4 bases, with 12 bases between the two germline ends. The CDR3 spans 15 residues. This CDR3 reads CATSRDSGEVETQYF. CDR3 DNA: TGTGCCACCAGCAGAGATTCAGGGGAAGTAGAGACCCAGTACTTC.

The chain joins TRBV11-2 to TRBJ1-4; unclear D gene. V was shortened by 5 bases and J by 5 bases, with 9 bases between the two germline ends. This CDR3 is built from 13 residues. Germline V gives CDR1 SGHAT, CDR2 FQNNGV. Here the CDR3 DNA reads TGTGCCAGCAGCCCAAGGCTAAATGAAAAACTGTTTTTT. The encoded protein is CASSPRLNEKLFF.

The chain carries TRBV10-3 and TRBJ2-3, with D possibly being TRBD1 (5 bases). Trimming shortened V by 0 bases and J by 1 base, and 11 bases separated the two germline ends. This CDR3 is 16 amino acids long. Germline lookup yields CDR1 ENHRY and CDR2 SYGVKD. CDR3: CAISESPGKGTDTQYF. The CDR3 bases are TGTGCCATCAGTGAGTCCCCAGGGAAAGGCACAGATACGCAGTATTTT.

The gene calls are TRBV20-1 and TRBJ1-5, with 8 positions matching TRBD1. Unmatched junction bases numbered 10, after V lost 7 bases and J lost 2 bases. Germline CDR1 DFQATT, CDR2 SNEGSKA (reference sequence). This CDR3 is built from 15 residues. CDR3 in amino acids: CSVRARGLGNQPQHF. CDR3 in DNA: TGCAGTGTTCGCGCCAGGGGGCTCGGCAATCAGCCCCAGCATTTT.

J is TRBJ2-7 and V is TRBV20-1, with TRBD2 matching 13 bases. The V segment lost 3 bases and the J segment 5 bases; nucleotides outside the gene matches: 7. The CDR3 has 15 amino acids. Germline lookup yields CDR1 DFQATT and CDR2 SNEGSKA (reference sequence). The DNA of the CDR3 is TGCAGTGCTAGTTCGACCGGACTAGCGGGAGACGAGCAGTACTTC. It codes for CSASSTGLAGDEQYF.

This clonotype has only a few counts. The J gene is TRBJ2-3, the V gene TRBV7-6, with D perhaps matching TRBD1 (5 bases). V lost 5 bases and J lost 3, with 9 bases in between. CDR1 SGHVS and CDR2 FNYEAQ come from the germline V gene. This CDR3 comprises 13 residues. CDR3 DNA: TGTGCCAGCAGCGGACACTTTACAGATACGCAGTATTTT. It is translated as CASSGHFTDTQYF. The full variable domain, rest sourced from reference TRBV7-6 and TRBJ2-3, is GAGVSQSPRYKVTKRGQDVALRCDPISGHVSLYWYRQALGQGPEFLTYFNYEAQQDKSGLPNDRFSAERPEGSISTLTIQRTEQRDSAMYRCASSGHFTDTQYFGPGTRLTVL.

The chain carries TRBV11-1 and TRBJ2-1; D might be TRBD2 (6 bases). Trimming removed 1 base from V and 5 bases from J, with 15 bases in between. CDR1 is SGHAT, CDR2 FQDESV, per germline (reference sequence). This CDR3 contains 16 residues. CDR3 bases: TGTGCCAGCAGCTTAGGTCAGGGAGGTACGGACAATGAGCAGTTCTTC. Protein sequence: CASSLGQGGTDNEQFF.

The chain couples TRBV6-1 to TRBJ1-1, with no clear D. Trimming stripped 5 bases from V and 0 bases from J, with 13 bases between. CDR3 length: 15 amino acids. Germline loops: CDR1 MNHNS, CDR2 SASEGT. CDR3 sequence: CASSPMEQLNTEAFF. The CDR3 DNA reads as TGTGCCAGCAGTCCCATGGAACAACTGAACACTGAAGCTTTCTTT.

This sequence joins TRBV19 and TRBJ1-6; TRBD1 aligns across 7 bases. CDR3 size: 14 residues. Germline V gives CDR1 LNHDA, CDR2 SQIVND (reference sequence). J lost 7 bases, V lost 3 bases, and 3 bases had no gene match. The DNA of the CDR3 is TGTGCCAGTAGTATTTCGGACAGGAATTCACCCCTCCACTTT. Translation gives CASSISDRNSPLHF.

The chain combines TRBV5-4 with TRBJ1-6; TRBD1 agrees at 7 bases. Germline values: CDR1 SGHNT, CDR2 YYREEE (reference sequence). V trimming: 3 bases; J trimming: 4 bases; junction bases outside the gene matches: 7. The CDR3 runs 16 residues. The DNA for the CDR3 is TGTGCCAGCAGCTGGGACAGTCCGGAGTATAATTCACCCCTCCACTTT. Its protein product is CASSWDSPEYNSPLHF. Using reference TRBV5-4 and TRBJ1-6 for the parts outside the CDR3, the full variable domain is ETGVTQSPTHLIKTRGQQVTLRCSSQSGHNTVSWYQQALGQGPQFIFQYYREEENGRGNFPPRFSGLQFPNYSSELNVNALELDDSALYLCASSWDSPEYNSPLHFGNGTRLTVT.

The rearrangement uses TRBV2 and TRBJ2-1; 7 bases map to TRBD1. Trimming took 5 bases from V and 3 from J; bases not matched to a gene: 1. The CDR3 sequence is 13 residues long. CDR1 is SNHLY and CDR2 is FYNNEI in the germline V gene. CDR3 region: CASSRQGYNEQFF. CDR3 in DNA: TGTGCCAGCAGTAGACAGGGCTACAATGAGCAGTTCTTC.

Many counts were recorded for this clonotype. This sequence joins TRBV11-3 and TRBJ2-1; 14 bases are a match to TRBD2. The CDR3 sequence is 18 residues long. Looked up from germline, CDR1 is SGHNT and CDR2 is YENEEA. Unmatched junction bases numbered 6, after V lost 4 bases and J lost 1 base. This CDR3 is CASSSGLAGGFSYNEQFF. The CDR3 nucleotides are TGTGCCAGCAGCTCCGGACTAGCGGGGGGCTTTTCCTACAATGAGCAGTTCTTC.

The genes are TRBV29-1 and TRBJ2-3; D possibly matches TRBD1 or TRBD2 (5 bases each). The CDR3 contains 13 residues. Trimming took off 4 bases at V and 2 bases at J, with 10 bases between the two ends. Germline V gene lookup returns CDR1 SQVTM and CDR2 ANQGSEA. This chain's CDR3 is CSVGGGSTDTQYF. CDR3 DNA: TGCAGCGTTGGTGGGGGATCCACAGATACGCAGTATTTT.

The table lists this clonotype with a few counts. J is TRBJ2-7 and V is TRBV5-8; D is perhaps TRBD2 (5 bases). Germline-derived CDR1 and CDR2 are SGHTS and YDEGEE. The CDR3 runs 14 residues. Deletions cut 2 bases from V and 9 bases from J, with 18 bases between. The CDR3 loop is CASSLGLARAAQYF. The CDR3 region has the DNA TGTGCCAGCAGCTTAGGGCTAGCAAGAGCGGCGCAGTACTTC.